This T cell receptor (beta chain) was captured by sequencing in a study of control samples from healthy donors and cancer patients. Method: immunoSEQ multiplex PCR; TCRdb's copy keeps in-frame clones and lacks some. The sample has roughly 120,000 clones; about 93% are singletons. CDR1 MDHEN and CDR2 SYDVKM come from the germline V gene. Trimming left V 10 bases short and J 7 bases short, with 19 bases between. CDR3 size: 13 residues. This TCR derives from a man between 45 and 60 years old with head and neck cancer. The J gene is TRBJ2-5, the V gene TRBV28; the D gene could be TRBD1 or TRBD2 (5 bases each). Sequencing was carried out using PBMCs. The CDR3: CATREGAVGTQYF. In nucleotides, the CDR3 is TGTGCCACCCGGGAAGGGGCAGTAGGGACCCAGTACTTC. Drawing the rest from reference TRBV28 and TRBJ2-5, the complete variable domain is DVKVTQSSRYLVKRTGEKVFLECVQDMDHENMFWYRQDPGLGLRLIYFSYDVKMKEKGDIPEGYSVSREKKERFSLILESASTNQTSMYLCATREGAVGTQYFGPGTRLLVL.